The 22 T cell receptor beta chains listed next were all sequenced from one sample in a study of OX40 agonist ivuxolimab in advanced cancers. The method was immunoSEQ multiplex PCR; TCRdb's version includes in-frame clones alone and lacks a portion of them. In the table there are approximately 65,000 clones, around 86% of which are singletons. Specimen: CD4+ or CD8+ T cells sorted from blood, collected in a trial of the OX40 agonist ivuxolimab. The receptors here all came from an adult with an advanced solid tumor such as melanoma, head and neck, liver or kidney cancer.

The chain links TRBV5-5 to TRBJ1-4, with 7 bases fitting TRBD1. J gave up 8 bases and V 0 bases, and 7 bases lay outside the gene matches. The CDR3 spans 15 residues. Per the germline V gene, CDR1 is SGHKS and CDR2 is YYEKEE (reference sequence). CDR3 sequence: CASSLEDRAREKLFF. CDR3 DNA: TGTGCCAGCAGCTTGGAAGACAGGGCAAGGGAAAAACTGTTTTTT.

This chain connects TRBV18 to TRBJ2-7; TRBD1 might be the D (6 bases). This CDR3 has 16 amino acids. Looked up from germline, CDR1 is KGHSH and CDR2 is LQKENI. Trimming left V 5 bases short and J 6 bases short, with 23 bases between. In nucleotides, the CDR3 is TGTGCCAGCTCATCAACCGCGTCTGGGGGCAAGAGCGAGCAGTACTTC. It codes for CASSSTASGGKSEQYF.

The V gene is TRBV5-1, the J gene TRBJ1-3; D is undetermined. Looked up from germline, CDR1 is SGHRS and CDR2 is YFSETQ. Trimming took off 0 bases at V and 4 bases at J, with 11 bases between the two ends. The CDR3 runs 15 residues. The CDR3 region is CASSLEGNRGNTIYF. The CDR3 region has the DNA TGCGCCAGCAGCTTGGAAGGGAACCGCGGAAACACCATATATTTT.

This chain joins TRBV7-8 and TRBJ1-4; D unresolved. The CDR3 extends over 12 amino acids. Germline V gives CDR1 SGHVS, CDR2 FQNEAQ. V lost 1 base to trimming and J lost 8 bases, with 5 bases between them. CDR3 bases: TGTGCCAGCAGCTTAGTGGCCGAAAAACTGTTTTTT. Amino acids: CASSLVAEKLFF.

The rearrangement joins TRBV7-2 to TRBJ1-1; D possibly corresponds to TRBD1 (5 bases). V lost 1 base and J 0 bases, leaving 6 bases between the germline ends. Germline CDR1 SGHTA, CDR2 FQGNSA. This CDR3 has 14 amino acids. The CDR3 nucleotides are TGTGCCAGCAGCTTAGGGGGGATGAACACTGAAGCTTTCTTT. Its protein product is CASSLGGMNTEAFF.

This clone is a singleton in its sample. This chain connects TRBV5-4 to TRBJ1-4, with D tentatively TRBD1 (5 bases). Germline CDR1 is SGHNT and CDR2 is YYREEE (reference sequence). Trimming left V 1 base short and J 10 bases short, with 14 bases between. The CDR3 has 14 residues. The CDR3 DNA sequence: TGTGCCAGCAGCTTGAGGCAGGGAGATCGAAAACTGTTTTTT. This codes for CASSLRQGDRKLFF.

V usage is TRBV27 and J usage is TRBJ1-1; TRBD1 is a possible D gene (6 bases). The V end was cut by 4 bases, the J end by 10 bases, with 13 bases between. The CDR3 consists of 12 residues. CDR1 is MNHEY and CDR2 is SMNVEV in the germline V gene (reference sequence). The CDR3 region is CASSSVGTRAFF. The CDR3 DNA is TGTGCCAGCAGTTCCGTCGGGACACGAGCTTTCTTT.

The V and J genes are TRBV12-5 and TRBJ2-3; no clear D. The CDR3 spans 13 residues. V was trimmed by 7 bases and J by 2 bases, leaving 10 bases between them. Germline V gives CDR1 LGHNT, CDR2 FRNRAP. In DNA, the CDR3 is TGTGCTAGTGCCCCCGGTAACACAGATACGCAGTATTTT. This codes for CASAPGNTDTQYF. Filled out from reference TRBV12-5 and TRBJ2-3, the complete variable domain reads DARVTQTPRHKVTEMGQEVTMRCQPILGHNTVFWYRQTMMQGLELLAYFRNRAPLDDSGMPKDRFSAEMPDATLATLKIQPSEPRDSAVYFCASAPGNTDTQYFGPGTRLTVL.

CDR3 loop: CASSTGTSRLGELFF. CDR3 in DNA: TGTGCCAGTAGCACCGGGACTAGTCGACTCGGGGAGCTGTTTTTT. The chain carries TRBV19 and TRBJ2-2, with TRBD2 matching 8 bases. There are 15 residues in the CDR3. Trimming cost V 6 bases and J 7 bases; bases outside gene matches: 10. Germline values: CDR1 LNHDA, CDR2 SQIVND (reference sequence).

The V and J genes are TRBV6-4 and TRBJ1-1, with D perhaps TRBD1 (5 bases). The CDR3 loop spans 14 amino acids. Trimming stripped 7 bases from V and 0 bases from J, with 12 bases between. Germline V lookup: CDR1 MRHNA, CDR2 SNTAGT. CDR3 sequence reads: CASKRQPLNTEAFF. CDR3 bases: TGTGCCAGCAAACGACAGCCTCTGAACACTGAAGCTTTCTTT.

This rearrangement joins TRBV27 to TRBJ1-5; TRBD1 agrees at 7 bases. CDR1 and CDR2 from the germline V gene are MNHEY and SMNVEV (reference sequence). The J segment lost 2 bases and the V segment lost 5 bases, leaving 9 bases of the junction unmatched. The CDR3 extends over 16 amino acids. DNA for the CDR3: TGTGCCAGCAGTGCGTTTCAGGGGGTAGGCAATCAGCCCCAGCATTTT. Amino acid sequence: CASSAFQGVGNQPQHF.

The chain is built from TRBV9 and TRBJ2-3; D is perhaps TRBD1 or TRBD2 (6 bases each). From germline, CDR1 is SGDLS and CDR2 YYNGEE. CDR3 length: 14 residues. The ends were cut back, 3 bases at V and 8 bases at J, with 16 bases in the middle. CDR3 region: CASSASQQGGTQYF. The CDR3 DNA reads as TGTGCCAGCAGCGCCAGCCAACAGGGAGGTACGCAGTATTTT.

CDR3 residues: CATKPNRISYNSPLHF. The CDR3 bases are TGTGCCACCAAGCCGAACCGGATTTCCTATAATTCACCCCTCCACTTT. The gene calls are TRBV15 and TRBJ1-6, with no clear D. The CDR3 consists of 16 residues. CDR1 LNHNV and CDR2 YYDKDF come from the germline V gene (reference sequence). V was trimmed by 7 bases and J by 1 base, leaving 14 bases between them.

J is TRBJ1-6 and V is TRBV13; D not resolved. This CDR3 is built from 14 residues. With 5 bases removed from V and 9 bases from J, the gap between germline ends came to 14 bases. Germline values: CDR1 PRHDT, CDR2 FYEKMQ (reference sequence). CDR3 nucleotide sequence: TGTGCCAGCAGCCAGCGGTTGGCAGGTTCACCCCTCCACTTT. Translation gives CASSQRLAGSPLHF.

The gene calls are TRBV27 and TRBJ1-6; a possible D gene is TRBD1 (6 bases). V lost 0 bases and J lost 14, with 8 bases in between. CDR1 and CDR2 from the germline V gene are MNHEY and SMNVEV (reference sequence). This CDR3 region has 12 residues. The CDR3, as DNA: TGTGCCAGCAGTTTATCAGGGGGGGCCCTCCACTTT. Its protein is CASSLSGGALHF.

The gene calls are TRBV11-2 and TRBJ2-4, with a weak D call TRBD2 (6 bases). In germline, CDR1 is SGHAT, CDR2 FQNNGV. The ends were cut back, 7 bases at V and 4 bases at J, with 11 bases in the middle. The CDR3 length is 13 residues. The CDR3 coding sequence is TGTGCCAGCACCGCCGGGGGAAAAAACATTCAGTACTTC. This translates into CASTAGGKNIQYF.

CDR3 in DNA: TGTGCCATCAGCGAGGACTGGGGTGAAGCTTTCTTT. This sequence encodes CAISEDWGEAFF. This rearrangement joins TRBV10-3 to TRBJ1-1; D is undetermined. The CDR3 is 12 residues long. V lost 6 bases and J 7 bases, leaving 12 bases between the germline ends. The germline V gene has CDR1 ENHRY and CDR2 SYGVKD.

The chain links TRBV7-3 to TRBJ2-5; D may match TRBD1 or TRBD2 (5 bases each). Germline values: CDR1 SGHTA, CDR2 FQGTGA. Between the trimmed V and J ends, which lost 4 bases and 5 bases, there was a span of 17 bases. This CDR3 is built from 15 residues. Here the CDR3 DNA reads TGTGCCAGCAGCTCGGGACCAACCCTCGGGGAGACCCAGTACTTC. Translating gives CASSSGPTLGETQYF.

The chain has TRBV5-1 and TRBJ1-1, with D unclear. CDR3 size: 19 residues. Germline CDR1 reads SGHRS; CDR2 reads YFSETQ. V dropped 4 bases and J dropped 2 bases, with 27 bases sitting between them. The CDR3 loop is CASSARPWVGERANTEAFF. In nucleotides, the CDR3 is TGCGCCAGCAGCGCCCGCCCCTGGGTCGGGGAAAGGGCAAACACTGAAGCTTTCTTT.

Note on this clone: One end of the junction varies from germline; a read error may be responsible. This rearrangement joins TRBV5-4 to TRBJ2-5; the match to TRBD2 covers 10 bases. The CDR3 contains 14 residues. The germline V gene encodes CDR1 SGHNT and CDR2 YYREEE (reference sequence). The CDR3: CASSFSGGKETRYF. The CDR3 DNA reads TGTGCCAGCAGCTTTAGCGGGGGGAAAGAGACCCGGTACTTC.

V usage is TRBV18 and J usage is TRBJ2-5, with TRBD1 matching over 8 bases. J lost 5 bases, V lost 1 base, and 6 bases had no gene match. Germline values: CDR1 KGHSH, CDR2 LQKENI. The CDR3 spans 15 residues. The CDR3 DNA follows: TGTGCCAGCTCACCACTGGGGACAGGAGGGGAGACCCAGTACTTC. This sequence encodes CASSPLGTGGETQYF.

The chain has TRBV7-2 and TRBJ2-7; 7 nucleotides line up with TRBD2. V trimming: 5 bases; J trimming: 2 bases; junction bases outside the gene matches: 6. Germline V gives CDR1 SGHTA, CDR2 FQGNSA. This CDR3 is 14 amino acids long. The CDR3 DNA is TGTGCCAGCAGCACCGTGGGGGGGGCCTACGAGCAGTACTTC. Translated: CASSTVGGAYEQYF.